The rows below give T cell receptor beta chains drawn from one sample of a study of control samples from healthy donors and cancer patients. Measured with immunoSEQ multiplex PCR; TCRdb has only the in-frame clones, and not every one. The data hold 80,000 to 100,000 clones, with 70% to 90% observed a single time. Sequencing input: blood. These receptors all stem from a young man in good health. The CDR3 runs from the conserved cysteine through the conserved F or W. D genes are given only for firm matches. Only some rows state a clone size, as once, few, many or a class for expanded clones.

TRBJ2-1,TRBV2,NA,TRBD2,CASNALAGARDEQFF,TGTGCCAGCAATGCACTAGCGGGAGCCCGGGATGAGCAGTTCTTC
TRBJ2-1,TRBV5-4,once,NA,CASSPPNNEQFF,TGTGCCAGCAGCCCGCCCAACAATGAGCAGTTCTTC
TRBJ2-1,TRBV3-1/TRBV3-2,NA,TRBD2,CASSQYGAGGRNEQFF,TGTGCCAGCAGCCAATACGGGGCGGGGGGTCGCAATGAGCAGTTCTTC
TRBJ2-1,TRBV19,NA,NA,CASRPSGNNEQFF,TGTGCCAGTAGGCCCTCGGGAAACAATGAGCAGTTCTTC
TRBJ2-1,TRBV11-3,NA,TRBD2,CASSLGVAGYNEQFF,TGTGCCAGCAGCTTAGGAGTAGCGGGTTACAATGAGCAGTTCTTC
TRBJ1-6,TRBV5-1,NA,NA,CASSLGSYNSPLHF,TGCGCCAGCAGCTTGGGGAGCTATAATTCACCCCTCCACTTT
TRBJ2-1,TRBV5-5,NA,NA,CASSLSGTTEQFF,TGTGCCAGCAGCTTGAGCGGGACAACTGAGCAGTTCTTC
TRBJ2-2,TRBV3-1/TRBV3-2,NA,NA,CASSQQGGELFF,TGTGCCAGCAGCCAACAAGGCGGGGAGCTGTTTTTT
TRBJ1-4,TRBV5-1,NA,NA,CASSLVIGVDEKLFF,TGCGCCAGCAGCTTGGTGATAGGGGTGGATGAAAAACTGTTTTTT
TRBJ2-7,TRBV15,NA,TRBD2,CATSSPGTSERAYEQYF,TGTGCCACCAGCAGCCCCGGGACTAGCGAGAGGGCCTACGAGCAGTACTTC
TRBJ2-1,TRBV11-2,NA,NA,CASSLASAYNEQFF,TGTGCCAGCAGCTTAGCATCAGCATACAATGAGCAGTTCTTC
TRBJ1-2,TRBV6-5,NA,NA,CATAPGSGGYTF,TGTGCCACCGCGCCCGGATCCGGCGGCTACACCTTC
TRBJ1-1,TRBV5-4,NA,NA,CASSPDGWRSFF,TGTGCCAGCAGCCCCGACGGGTGGCGCTCTTTCTTT
TRBJ2-1,TRBV5-4,few,TRBD2,CASRQGLAANNEQFF,TGTGCCAGCAGACAGGGACTAGCGGCTAACAATGAGCAGTTCTTC
TRBJ2-5,TRBV6-5,NA,NA,CASSYLGFQETQYF,TGTGCCAGCAGTTATTTGGGGTTTCAAGAGACCCAGTACTTC
TRBJ1-4,TRBV19,NA,TRBD1,CASSPIQTGGSEKLFF,TGTGCCAGTAGCCCAATCCAGACAGGGGGTAGTGAAAAACTGTTTTTT
TRBJ2-3,TRBV9,NA,NA,CASSVRQGRTDTQYF,TGTGCCAGCAGCGTACGCCAGGGGCGCACAGATACGCAGTATTTT
TRBJ2-7,TRBV7-6,NA,NA,CASSSGRTGRYEQYF,TGTGCCAGCAGCTCCGGACGTACAGGGCGCTACGAGCAGTACTTC
TRBJ2-7,TRBV27,NA,TRBD2,CASSPLAGVGSYEQYF,TGTGCCAGCAGTCCGTTAGCGGGAGTGGGCTCCTACGAGCAGTACTTC